This T cell receptor beta chain was obtained from a study of cytomegalovirus exposure and HLA in healthy donors. It was with 60 Vbeta and 13 Jbeta primers that the PCR ran. TCRdb's copy holds only in-frame clones and misses some; the assay was immunoSEQ multiplex PCR. This sample has fewer than 200,000 clones, with approximately 80% found just once. This CDR3 has 16 residues. Germline V gives CDR1 LNHDA, CDR2 SQIVND (reference sequence). V lost 3 bases and J 2 bases, leaving 16 bases between the germline ends. This clone has just one count. The clonotype was recovered from a woman aged 30 to 39 in good health and CMV-seropositive. The chain uses TRBV19 and TRBJ2-5; possibly TRBD1 for D (5 bases). The sample comprised PBMCs. The CDR3 is CASSIGPTTEQETQYF. The CDR3, as DNA: TGTGCCAGTAGTATCGGCCCCACGACAGAGCAAGAGACCCAGTACTTC.